This T cell receptor (beta chain) was found in a study of blood T cell repertoires in COVID-19. The data were produced by immunoSEQ multiplex PCR, yet TCRdb's version contains in-frame clones alone and is incomplete. The data show approximately 220,000 clones, with 80% to 90% seen just once and about 8.1% held by the top ten. There are 14 residues in the CDR3. V lost 5 bases and J 0 bases, leaving 10 bases between the germline ends. Per the germline V gene, CDR1 is SGHTA and CDR2 is FQGNSA. This sequence originates from a woman in her forties or fifties with acute or convalescent COVID-19. The V call is TRBV7-2, the J call TRBJ1-1, with D tentatively TRBD1 (6 bases). The sample consisted of peripheral blood. CDR3 amino acids: CASSRGTLNTEAFF. The CDR3 bases are TGTGCCAGCAGCAGGGGGACACTGAACACTGAAGCTTTCTTT.